This TCR beta chain stems from a study of blood T cell repertoires in COVID-19. This clone was seen only a few times. CDR1 MRHNA and CDR2 SNTAGT come from the germline V gene. The V gene lost 6 bases and the J gene lost 4 bases, with 12 bases spanning the gap. The CDR3 consists of 13 residues. Generated by immunoSEQ multiplex PCR, the TCRdb table keeps only in-frame clones and is missing some. The repertoire consists of about 130,000 clones, with over 75% occurring once and the leading ten covering about two fifths. V gene TRBV6-4 combines with J gene TRBJ1-1, with D perhaps matching TRBD1 (5 bases). This clonotype was obtained from a human donor in a cohort sampled during active COVID-19. Sequenced input: peripheral blood. The CDR3 loop reads CASSFDSRTEAFF. CDR3 bases: TGTGCCAGCAGCTTTGACAGCCGCACTGAAGCTTTCTTT.